A selection of T cell receptor beta chains follows, all from one sample in a study of shared clonotypes between healthy human individuals. Sequencing was performed with immunoSEQ multiplex PCR; in TCRdb, only in-frame clones are kept and a portion is missing. The sample holds under 1,900,000 clones, approximately 98.5% seen once. The sequenced material came from naive CD4+ T cells sorted from blood. The source of these receptors is a man younger than 45 in good health. CDR3s include the opening cysteine and the closing phenylalanine or tryptophan. Fields, in order: CDR3 protein, CDR3 DNA, V gene, J gene, D gene, clone size. The D gene is left open where the match is weak. Not all rows give a size; the values are once, few, many and, for expanded clones, a class.

CDR3aa: CASSQVMASSGNTIYF; CDR3nt: TGTGCCAGCAGCCAAGTGATGGCGAGCTCTGGAAACACCATATATTTT; v_gene: TRBV14; j_gene: TRBJ1-3; d_gene: .; abundance: .
CDR3aa: CASSVWIVREQFF; CDR3nt: TGTGCCAGCAGCGTCTGGATCGTACGTGAGCAGTTCTTC; v_gene: TRBV11-2; j_gene: TRBJ2-1; d_gene: .; abundance: once
CDR3aa: CASRGSTGGDQPQHF; CDR3nt: TGTGCCAGCAGGGGATCAACAGGGGGCGACCAGCCCCAGCATTTT; v_gene: TRBV6-5; j_gene: TRBJ1-5; d_gene: TRBD1; abundance: .
CDR3aa: CASSLTVGSVETQYF; CDR3nt: TGTGCCAGCAGCTTAACAGTGGGTTCTGTGGAGACCCAGTACTTC; v_gene: TRBV7-3; j_gene: TRBJ2-5; d_gene: .; abundance: .
CDR3aa: CATSKDSLGEQYF; CDR3nt: TGTGCCACCAGTAAAGACTCCTTAGGCGAGCAGTACTTC; v_gene: TRBV10-3; j_gene: TRBJ2-7; d_gene: .; abundance: once
CDR3aa: CASSPGLAGARGELFF; CDR3nt: TGTGCCAGCAGCCCGGGACTAGCGGGAGCTAGAGGGGAGCTGTTTTTT; v_gene: TRBV11-3; j_gene: TRBJ2-2; d_gene: TRBD2; abundance: .
CDR3aa: CAISPGTGYYEQYF; CDR3nt: TGTGCCATCAGTCCCGGGACAGGGTACTACGAGCAGTACTTC; v_gene: TRBV10-3; j_gene: TRBJ2-7; d_gene: TRBD1; abundance: once
CDR3aa: CSATGTDGNTIYF; CDR3nt: TGCAGCGCCACAGGAACAGACGGAAACACCATATATTTT; v_gene: TRBV29-1; j_gene: TRBJ1-3; d_gene: .; abundance: .
CDR3aa: CASSGSTGTMGADTQYF; CDR3nt: TGTGCCAGCAGTGGGTCTACCGGGACTATGGGGGCAGATACGCAGTATTTT; v_gene: TRBV2; j_gene: TRBJ2-3; d_gene: TRBD2; abundance: .
CDR3aa: CASSKQTGGGQPQHF; CDR3nt: TGTGCCAGCAGCAAACAGACAGGGGGCGGTCAGCCCCAGCATTTT; v_gene: TRBV7-6; j_gene: TRBJ1-5; d_gene: TRBD1; abundance: .
CDR3aa: CASSKAEETEAFF; CDR3nt: TGTGCCAGCAGCAAAGCTGAGGAGACTGAAGCTTTCTTT; v_gene: TRBV21-1; j_gene: TRBJ1-1; d_gene: .; abundance: .
CDR3aa: CSDGGQGSTDTQYF; CDR3nt: TGCAGCGACGGGGGACAGGGATCCACAGATACGCAGTATTTT; v_gene: TRBV29-1; j_gene: TRBJ2-3; d_gene: TRBD1; abundance: .
CDR3aa: CASSELEASPTTGELFF; CDR3nt: TGTGCCAGCAGTGAGCTGGAAGCCTCCCCGACCACCGGGGAGCTGTTTTTT; v_gene: TRBV25-1; j_gene: TRBJ2-2; d_gene: .; abundance: .
CDR3aa: CASSLSLSSNSYNEQFF; CDR3nt: TGCGCCAGCAGCTTGTCGCTTTCTAGCAACTCCTACAATGAGCAGTTCTTC; v_gene: TRBV5-1; j_gene: TRBJ2-1; d_gene: .; abundance: .
CDR3aa: CASGTGNNEQFF; CDR3nt: TGTGCCAGCGGGACAGGAAACAATGAGCAGTTCTTC; v_gene: TRBV7-3; j_gene: TRBJ2-1; d_gene: TRBD1; abundance: .
CDR3aa: CASSRVESGPYEQYF; CDR3nt: TGTGCCAGCAGCCGGGTAGAATCGGGCCCCTACGAGCAGTACTTC; v_gene: TRBV11-2; j_gene: TRBJ2-7; d_gene: .; abundance: once
CDR3aa: CASSMRGNNQPQHF; CDR3nt: TGTGCCAGTAGTATGAGAGGGAACAATCAGCCCCAGCATTTT; v_gene: TRBV19; j_gene: TRBJ1-5; d_gene: .; abundance: .
CDR3aa: CASSPLGTGGYEQYF; CDR3nt: TGTGCCAGTAGCCCCCTGGGGACCGGTGGGTACGAGCAGTACTTC; v_gene: TRBV19; j_gene: TRBJ2-7; d_gene: .; abundance: .
CDR3aa: CASSLPQTGGETQYF; CDR3nt: TGTGCCAGCAGCTTACCGCAGACGGGTGGAGAGACCCAGTACTTC; v_gene: TRBV5-6; j_gene: TRBJ2-5; d_gene: .; abundance: .
CDR3aa: CGVGTSAYNEQFF; CDR3nt: TGTGGAGTGGGGACTAGCGCCTACAATGAGCAGTTCTTC; v_gene: TRBV6-1; j_gene: TRBJ2-1; d_gene: TRBD2; abundance: once
CDR3aa: CASSSGTGTFSGELFF; CDR3nt: TGCGCCAGCAGTTCCGGGACAGGGACTTTCTCCGGGGAGCTGTTTTTT; v_gene: TRBV5-1; j_gene: TRBJ2-2; d_gene: TRBD1; abundance: .
CDR3aa: CASSSTSTGLTETQYF; CDR3nt: TGTGCCAGCAGTTCGACTTCGACAGGCCTTACGGAGACCCAGTACTTC; v_gene: TRBV27; j_gene: TRBJ2-5; d_gene: .; abundance: .
CDR3aa: CASRGRPRQETQYF; CDR3nt: TGTGCCAGCAGGGGGCGGCCCAGGCAAGAGACCCAGTACTTC; v_gene: TRBV6-5; j_gene: TRBJ2-5; d_gene: .; abundance: .
CDR3aa: CASSPGSGTGSYEQYF; CDR3nt: TGTGCCAGCTCACCAGGTTCGGGGACAGGGTCCTACGAGCAGTACTTC; v_gene: TRBV18; j_gene: TRBJ2-7; d_gene: TRBD1; abundance: .
CDR3aa: CASSFGLAGSTDTQYF; CDR3nt: TGTGCCAGCAGCTTTGGACTAGCGGGAAGCACAGATACGCAGTATTTT; v_gene: TRBV7-9; j_gene: TRBJ2-3; d_gene: TRBD2; abundance: .
CDR3aa: CASSLPVAGASYNEQFF; CDR3nt: TGTGCCAGCAGCTTACCCGTAGCGGGAGCCTCCTACAATGAGCAGTTCTTC; v_gene: TRBV5-6; j_gene: TRBJ2-1; d_gene: TRBD2; abundance: .
CDR3aa: CASSPGTSGRRETQYF; CDR3nt: TGTGCCAGCTCACCAGGGACTAGCGGGAGAAGAGAGACCCAGTACTTC; v_gene: TRBV18; j_gene: TRBJ2-5; d_gene: TRBD2; abundance: .
CDR3aa: CASSSRRAGARMNTEAFF; CDR3nt: TGTGCCAGTAGCTCCCGTAGGGCGGGGGCGCGGATGAACACTGAAGCTTTCTTT; v_gene: TRBV19; j_gene: TRBJ1-1; d_gene: .; abundance: .
CDR3aa: CASSLQGYNEKLFF; CDR3nt: TGTGCCAGCAGCTTACAGGGGTATAATGAAAAACTGTTTTTT; v_gene: TRBV7-9; j_gene: TRBJ1-4; d_gene: .; abundance: once
CDR3aa: CASSVISTDTQYF; CDR3nt: TGTGCCAGCAGCGTAATCTCCACAGATACGCAGTATTTT; v_gene: TRBV9; j_gene: TRBJ2-3; d_gene: .; abundance: .
CDR3aa: CNKRGTGENQPQHF; CDR3nt: TGCAACAAACGGGGGACGGGGGAAAATCAGCCCCAGCATTTT; v_gene: TRBV29-1; j_gene: TRBJ1-5; d_gene: .; abundance: .
CDR3aa: CASSLARRGNEQFF; CDR3nt: TGCGCCAGCAGCTTGGCTCGAAGGGGAAATGAGCAGTTCTTC; v_gene: TRBV5-1; j_gene: TRBJ2-1; d_gene: .; abundance: once
CDR3aa: CASTRGRGNEQFF; CDR3nt: TGTGCCAGCACGCGTGGACGGGGTAATGAGCAGTTCTTC; v_gene: TRBV18; j_gene: TRBJ2-1; d_gene: .; abundance: .
CDR3aa: CASRSRLANYEQYF; CDR3nt: TGTGCCAGCCGGAGCCGACTAGCAAACTACGAGCAGTACTTC; v_gene: TRBV7-2; j_gene: TRBJ2-7; d_gene: TRBD2; abundance: .
CDR3aa: CASSETTIKNEQYF; CDR3nt: TGTGCCAGCAGTGAAACTACCATAAAAAACGAGCAGTACTTC; v_gene: TRBV2; j_gene: TRBJ2-7; d_gene: .; abundance: .
CDR3aa: CASSPRGLTYEQYF; CDR3nt: TGTGCCAGTAGTCCTCGGGGGCTGACCTACGAGCAGTACTTC; v_gene: TRBV19; j_gene: TRBJ2-7; d_gene: .; abundance: .
CDR3aa: CASSFVGASYGYTF; CDR3nt: TGTGCCAGCAGTTTTGTAGGGGCATCCTATGGCTACACCTTC; v_gene: TRBV28; j_gene: TRBJ1-2; d_gene: .; abundance: .
CDR3aa: CASSPHQGGQRGKNIQYF; CDR3nt: TGTGCCAGCAGTCCGCACCAAGGGGGACAACGAGGCAAAAACATTCAGTACTTC; v_gene: TRBV28; j_gene: TRBJ2-4; d_gene: .; abundance: once
CDR3aa: CASSLDRGQDEQYF; CDR3nt: TGCGCCAGCAGCCTGGACAGGGGGCAAGACGAGCAGTACTTC; v_gene: TRBV5-1; j_gene: TRBJ2-7; d_gene: TRBD1; abundance: once
CDR3aa: CASSQRLQGVLGYEQFF; CDR3nt: TGCGCCAGCAGCCAAAGACTACAGGGGGTGCTAGGGTATGAGCAGTTCTTC; v_gene: TRBV4-3; j_gene: TRBJ2-1; d_gene: TRBD1; abundance: .
CDR3aa: CATSGRAYTDTQYF; CDR3nt: TGTGCCACCAGCGGGAGGGCCTACACAGATACGCAGTATTTT; v_gene: TRBV2; j_gene: TRBJ2-3; d_gene: TRBD2; abundance: .
CDR3aa: CASSVAGQPYEQYF; CDR3nt: TGTGCCAGCAGCGTAGCTGGCCAACCCTACGAGCAGTACTTC; v_gene: TRBV9; j_gene: TRBJ2-7; d_gene: .; abundance: .
CDR3aa: CASSHRDSYNEQFF; CDR3nt: TGTGCCAGCAGCCACCGGGACAGCTACAATGAGCAGTTCTTC; v_gene: TRBV11-2; j_gene: TRBJ2-1; d_gene: TRBD1; abundance: .
CDR3aa: CSVGGGLADEQYF; CDR3nt: TGCAGCGTTGGGGGGGGACTGGCAGACGAGCAGTACTTC; v_gene: TRBV29-1; j_gene: TRBJ2-7; d_gene: TRBD2; abundance: .
CDR3aa: CASSLALRGTYNEQFF; CDR3nt: TGTGCCAGCAGCTTAGCGCTTAGGGGAACCTACAATGAGCAGTTCTTC; v_gene: TRBV7-9; j_gene: TRBJ2-1; d_gene: .; abundance: .
CDR3aa: CAWRATTGSLYEQYF; CDR3nt: TGTGCCTGGAGAGCTACGACAGGGAGTCTATACGAGCAGTACTTC; v_gene: TRBV30; j_gene: TRBJ2-7; d_gene: TRBD1; abundance: .
CDR3aa: CASSSRRPQYF; CDR3nt: TGTGCCAGCAGCTCCCGACGGCCCCAGTACTTC; v_gene: TRBV7-3; j_gene: TRBJ2-5; d_gene: .; abundance: .
CDR3aa: CASSLAAGVGGGRMAQYF; CDR3nt: TGTGCCAGCAGCTTAGCTGCAGGGGTTGGGGGGGGTAGGATGGCCCAGTACTTC; v_gene: TRBV11-2; j_gene: TRBJ2-5; d_gene: .; abundance: .
CDR3aa: CASSLGGRSDEQFF; CDR3nt: TGCGCCAGCAGCTTGGGCGGGAGGAGTGATGAGCAGTTCTTC; v_gene: TRBV5-1; j_gene: TRBJ2-1; d_gene: TRBD2; abundance: .
CDR3aa: CASSHGSPLHF; CDR3nt: TGTGCCAGCAGCCACGGTTCACCCCTCCACTTT; v_gene: TRBV14; j_gene: TRBJ1-6; d_gene: .; abundance: .
CDR3aa: CASSLVGTGRYNEQFF; CDR3nt: TGCGCCAGCAGCTTGGTCGGGACAGGGAGGTACAATGAGCAGTTCTTC; v_gene: TRBV5-1; j_gene: TRBJ2-1; d_gene: TRBD1; abundance: .
CDR3aa: CASTPNLGQGYEQYF; CDR3nt: TGTGCCAGCACTCCTAACCTGGGACAGGGCTACGAGCAGTACTTC; v_gene: TRBV9; j_gene: TRBJ2-7; d_gene: TRBD1; abundance: .
CDR3aa: CASSSDRGIDTQYF; CDR3nt: TGTGCCAGCAGCTCTGACAGGGGAATAGATACGCAGTATTTT; v_gene: TRBV7-2; j_gene: TRBJ2-3; d_gene: TRBD1; abundance: .
CDR3aa: CASSQEQFGNQPQHF; CDR3nt: TGCGCCAGCAGCCAAGAGCAGTTTGGCAATCAGCCCCAGCATTTT; v_gene: TRBV4-1; j_gene: TRBJ1-5; d_gene: .; abundance: .
CDR3aa: CASSHGQGTFGNTIYF; CDR3nt: TGTGCCAGCTCCCATGGACAGGGTACGTTCGGAAACACCATATATTTT; v_gene: TRBV18; j_gene: TRBJ1-3; d_gene: TRBD1; abundance: .